The present TCR beta chain was sequenced within a study of OX40 agonist ivuxolimab in advanced cancers. Profiled with immunoSEQ multiplex PCR; TCRdb holds only in-frame clones, not every one. The top ten hold 0.75% to 0.95% of the sample, which has tens of thousands of clones, 85% to 90% seen once. Material: CD4+ or CD8+ T cells sorted from blood, obtained in a trial of the OX40 agonist ivuxolimab. The clonotype comes from an adult with an advanced solid tumor such as melanoma, head and neck, liver or kidney cancer.

The CDR3: CASRHRDTDTQYF. The CDR3 bases are TGTGCCAGCAGGCACAGGGATACAGATACGCAGTATTTT. The gene calls are TRBV6-5 and TRBJ2-3, with a weak D call TRBD1 (6 bases). The CDR3 is 13 residues long. V lost 6 bases and J 3 bases, leaving 10 bases between the germline ends. CDR1 is MNHEY, CDR2 SVGAGI, per germline.